The source of this TCR beta chain is a study of cytomegalovirus exposure and HLA in healthy donors. Across the study: One earlier analysis, a look at roughly 170 million T cells, found 117 million unique TCR beta sequences.

PCR primers comprised 60 Vbeta and 13 Jbeta primers. Assay used: immunoSEQ multiplex PCR; TCRdb lists only in-frame clones, some missing. The repertoire holds roughly 150,000 clones, with around 63% as singletons. Germline V gene lookup returns CDR1 LGHNA and CDR2 YSLEER. The CDR3 spans 15 residues. Of note for this clone: Its antigen is unknown.

Study findings and constraints: It was reported that TCR beta sequences correctly inferred the HLA-A and HLA-B alleles for most subjects.

The receptor comes from a human donor in good health. V is TRBV4-3 and J is TRBJ2-5, with 8 nucleotides matching TRBD2. TRBJ2-7 matches the DNA end more closely, so the J call is doubtful. Sequencing was performed on PBMCs. As DNA, the CDR3 is TGCGCCAGCAGCCCGCAGCGGGGGCTCTCCTACGAGCAGTACTTC. This translates into CASSPQRGLSYEQYF.